The clone carrying this T cell receptor beta chain was seen repeatedly, ten times or more. The antigen remains undetermined. Construction of the TCR beta libraries employed iRepertoire HTBI primers in conjunction with Arm-PCR of CDR3 regions. Authors' methods: The samples yielded some 62 TRBV and roughly 15 TRBJ segments. TCRdb redid the calling of the multiplex PCR reads with MiXCR, one entry per CDR3 protein. Here the V and J calls rest on TCRdb's processing, not on the authors' analysis. The sample holds some 320,000 distinct CDR3 sequences; 18% are singletons and the top ten take about 40%. The sample is drawn from a study of regulatory T cells in long-lasting Graves disease. Findings of the study overall: Peripheral blood, not thyroid tissue, was the sole material studied.

The time point: newly diagnosed GD, antithyroid drugs for less than 3 months. PBMCs provided the RNA from which the TCR library was made. This TCR came from a female donor with Graves disease. The source material was peripheral blood mononuclear cells (PBMCs), sampled at new diagnosis, from a patient treated with antithyroid drugs.

Here the CDR3 DNA reads TGCGCCAGCAGCTTGGGTGGGACTCCCGGGAGGACTGAAGCTTTCTTT. It is translated as CASSLGGTPGRTEAFF. The rearrangement links TRBV5-1 to TRBJ1-1; D is perhaps TRBD1 (5 bases). This CDR3 spans 16 amino acids. The ends were cut back, 0 bases at V and 5 bases at J, with 17 bases in the middle. Per the germline V gene, CDR1 is SGHRS and CDR2 is YFSETQ.